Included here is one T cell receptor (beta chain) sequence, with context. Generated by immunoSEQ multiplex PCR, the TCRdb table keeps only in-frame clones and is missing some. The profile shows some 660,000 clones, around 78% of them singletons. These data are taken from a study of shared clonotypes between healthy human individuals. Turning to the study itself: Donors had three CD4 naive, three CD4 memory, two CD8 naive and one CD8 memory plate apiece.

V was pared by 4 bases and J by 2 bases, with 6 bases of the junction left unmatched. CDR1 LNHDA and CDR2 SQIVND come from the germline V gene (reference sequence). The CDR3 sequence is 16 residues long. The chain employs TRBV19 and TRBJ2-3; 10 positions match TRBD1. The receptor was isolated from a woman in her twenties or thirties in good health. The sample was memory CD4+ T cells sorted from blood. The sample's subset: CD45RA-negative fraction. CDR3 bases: TGTGCCAGTAGTACCCTGGGACAGGGGTTCACAGATACGCAGTATTTT. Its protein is CASSTLGQGFTDTQYF.